This T cell receptor (beta chain) was profiled in a study of blood T cell repertoires in COVID-19. Enrollment of patients from Seattle took place during active infection, with longitudinal follow-up. Germline V gene lookup returns CDR1 SGHNT and CDR2 YYREEE (reference sequence). V trimming: 3 bases; J trimming: 7 bases; junction bases outside the gene matches: 9. This CDR3 comprises 16 residues. Sequencing was performed with immunoSEQ multiplex PCR; in TCRdb, only in-frame clones are kept and a portion is missing. The sample lists approximately 110,000 clones; 80% to 95% were seen once. This receptor was taken from a man over 45 with COVID-19, enrolled during active disease. The sample comprised peripheral blood. V gene TRBV5-4 combines with J gene TRBJ2-1; 11 bases agree with TRBD1. The CDR3 loop reads CASSSPGTGGLNEQFF. The CDR3 bases are TGTGCCAGCAGCTCCCCCGGGACAGGGGGTCTGAATGAGCAGTTCTTC.